The present TCR beta chain was sequenced within a study of OX40 agonist ivuxolimab in advanced cancers. Study results and caveats: Among the lowest peripheral clonal expansion occurred in 0.1-3.0 mg/kg partial responders. Undetermined was the antigen specificity of the expanded peripheral T cells.

Notes on this clone: Its antigen remains unknown.

This CDR3 region has 14 residues. The V gene lost 0 bases and the J gene lost 1 base, with 4 bases spanning the gap. Germline V gene lookup returns CDR1 SGHVS and CDR2 FQNEAQ. Using immunoSEQ multiplex PCR, the repertoire was profiled, and TCRdb retains in-frame clones only, with some absent. The sample carries some 150,000 clones, 93% recorded once. Researchers took blood at baseline, on cycle 4 day 1, and on cycle 7 day 1. This TCR came from an adult with an advanced solid tumor such as melanoma, head and neck, liver or kidney cancer. The chain carries TRBV7-8 and TRBJ1-5; D gene ambiguous. Sequencing was performed on CD4+ or CD8+ T cells sorted from blood, taken in a trial of the OX40 agonist ivuxolimab. This CDR3 reads CASSLARSNQPQHF. CDR3 DNA: TGTGCCAGCAGCTTAGCCAGAAGCAATCAGCCCCAGCATTTT.